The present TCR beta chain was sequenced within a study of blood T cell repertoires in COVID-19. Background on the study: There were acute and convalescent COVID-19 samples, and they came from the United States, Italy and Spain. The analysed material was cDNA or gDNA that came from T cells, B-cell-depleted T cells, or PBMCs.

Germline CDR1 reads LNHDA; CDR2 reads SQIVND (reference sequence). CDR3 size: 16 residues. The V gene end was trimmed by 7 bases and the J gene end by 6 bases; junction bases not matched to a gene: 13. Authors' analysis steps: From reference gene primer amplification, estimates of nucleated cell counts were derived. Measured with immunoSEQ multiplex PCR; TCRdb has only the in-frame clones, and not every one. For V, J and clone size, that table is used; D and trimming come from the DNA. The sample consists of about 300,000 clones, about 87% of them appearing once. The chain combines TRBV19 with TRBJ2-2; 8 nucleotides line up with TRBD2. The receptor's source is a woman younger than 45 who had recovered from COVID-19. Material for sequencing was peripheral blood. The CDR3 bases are TGTGCCAGTACCATTAGCGGGGTGAGGTTTTCCGGGGAGCTGTTTTTT. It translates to CASTISGVRFSGELFF.